This TCR beta chain was retrieved from a study of blood T cell repertoires in COVID-19. Across the study: Nucleic acid was either cDNA or gDNA, and it came from T cells, B-cell-depleted T cells, or PBMCs.

The CDR3 length is 13 residues. V was pared by 9 bases and J by 7 bases, with 6 bases of the junction left unmatched. Germline V gene sequence: CDR1 LNHDA, CDR2 SQIVND (reference sequence). In the study's own analysis: Amplification from reference gene primers served as the basis for estimated nucleated cell counts. Repertoires were generated with immunoSEQ multiplex PCR, while TCRdb's copy carries only in-frame clones and drops some. The V and J calls and clone size are taken from that table; D and trimming were inferred from the DNA. The repertoire holds 150,000 to 160,000 clones, about 85% seen once, with about 0.63% in the top ten. Patients from Seattle were sampled longitudinally, starting during active infection.

This receptor was identified in a man in his 60s with COVID-19, enrolled during active disease. This chain joins TRBV19 and TRBJ2-1; TRBD1 agrees at 10 bases. The sample taken for sequencing was peripheral blood. CDR3 residues: CASSDRGGNEQFF. As DNA, the CDR3 is TGTGCCAGCTCGGACAGGGGGGGGAATGAGCAGTTCTTC.